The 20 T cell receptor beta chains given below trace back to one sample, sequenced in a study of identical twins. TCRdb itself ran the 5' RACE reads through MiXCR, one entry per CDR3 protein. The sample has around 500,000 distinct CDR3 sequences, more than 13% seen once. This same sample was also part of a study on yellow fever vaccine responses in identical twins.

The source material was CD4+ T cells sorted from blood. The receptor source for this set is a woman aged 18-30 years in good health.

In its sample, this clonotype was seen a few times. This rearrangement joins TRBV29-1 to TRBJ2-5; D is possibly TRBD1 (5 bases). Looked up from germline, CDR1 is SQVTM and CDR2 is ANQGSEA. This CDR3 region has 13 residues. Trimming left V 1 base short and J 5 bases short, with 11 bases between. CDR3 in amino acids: CSVEVGARETQYF. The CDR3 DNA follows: TGCAGCGTTGAAGTTGGGGCCCGGGAGACCCAGTACTTC.

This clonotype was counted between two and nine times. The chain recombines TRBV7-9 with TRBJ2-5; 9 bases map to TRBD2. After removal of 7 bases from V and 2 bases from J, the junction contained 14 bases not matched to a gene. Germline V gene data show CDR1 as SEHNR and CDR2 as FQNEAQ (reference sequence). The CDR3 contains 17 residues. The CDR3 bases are TGTGCCAGCACCTCACGAGGTAGCGGGGGATCGCAAGAGACCCAGTACTTC. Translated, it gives CASTSRGSGGSQETQYF.

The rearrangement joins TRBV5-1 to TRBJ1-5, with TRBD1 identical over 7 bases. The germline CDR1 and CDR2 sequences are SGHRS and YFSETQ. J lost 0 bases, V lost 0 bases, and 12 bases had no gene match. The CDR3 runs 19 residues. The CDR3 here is CASSLEPTGTAISNQPQHF. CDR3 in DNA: TGCGCCAGCAGCTTGGAGCCTACCGGGACAGCGATTAGCAATCAGCCCCAGCATTTT.

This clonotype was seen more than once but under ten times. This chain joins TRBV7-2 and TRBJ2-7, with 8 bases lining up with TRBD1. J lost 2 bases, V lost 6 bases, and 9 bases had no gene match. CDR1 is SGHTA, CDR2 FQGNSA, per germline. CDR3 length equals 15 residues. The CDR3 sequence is CASRTSQGVTYEQYF. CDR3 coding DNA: TGTGCCAGCAGAACCTCACAGGGGGTTACCTACGAGCAGTACTTC.

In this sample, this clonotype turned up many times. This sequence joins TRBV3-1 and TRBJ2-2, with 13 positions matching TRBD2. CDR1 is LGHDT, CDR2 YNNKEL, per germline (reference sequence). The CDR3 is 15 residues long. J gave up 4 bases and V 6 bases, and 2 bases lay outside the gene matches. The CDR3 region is CASRLAGGPTGELFF. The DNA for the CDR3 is TGTGCCAGCAGACTAGCGGGGGGGCCCACCGGGGAGCTGTTTTTT.

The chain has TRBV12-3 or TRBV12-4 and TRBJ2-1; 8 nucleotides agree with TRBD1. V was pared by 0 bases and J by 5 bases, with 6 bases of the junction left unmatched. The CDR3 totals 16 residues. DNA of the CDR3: TGTGCCAGCAGTTTAGCCCGGACAGGGTTTAACAATGAGCAGTTCTTC. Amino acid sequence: CASSLARTGFNNEQFF.

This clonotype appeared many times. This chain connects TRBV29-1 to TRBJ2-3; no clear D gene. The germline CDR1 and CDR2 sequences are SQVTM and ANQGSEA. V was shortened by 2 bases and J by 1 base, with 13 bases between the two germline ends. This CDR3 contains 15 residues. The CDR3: CSVESLVLRTDTQYF. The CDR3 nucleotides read TGCAGCGTTGAAAGCCTGGTTCTCCGCACAGATACGCAGTATTTT.

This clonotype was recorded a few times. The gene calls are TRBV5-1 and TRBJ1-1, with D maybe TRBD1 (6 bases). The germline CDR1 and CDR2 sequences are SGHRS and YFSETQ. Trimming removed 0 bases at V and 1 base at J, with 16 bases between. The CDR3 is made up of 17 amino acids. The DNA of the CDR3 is TGCGCCAGCAGCTTGGCCGGGACAAGGGAGAAGAACACTGAAGCTTTCTTT. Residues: CASSLAGTREKNTEAFF.

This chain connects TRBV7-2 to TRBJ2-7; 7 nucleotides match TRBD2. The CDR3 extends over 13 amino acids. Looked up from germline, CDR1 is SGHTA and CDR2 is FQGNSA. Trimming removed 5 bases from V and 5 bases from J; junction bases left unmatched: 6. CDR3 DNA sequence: TGTGCCAGCAGCCTATTGGCGGGGGACGAGCAGTACTTC. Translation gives CASSLLAGDEQYF.

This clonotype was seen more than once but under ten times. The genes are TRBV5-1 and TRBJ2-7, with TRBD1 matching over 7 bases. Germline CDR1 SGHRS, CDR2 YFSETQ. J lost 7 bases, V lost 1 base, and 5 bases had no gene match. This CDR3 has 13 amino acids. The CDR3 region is CASSLKGASEQYF. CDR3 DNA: TGCGCCAGCAGCTTGAAGGGGGCGTCTGAGCAGTACTTC.

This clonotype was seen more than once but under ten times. CDR3 in DNA: TGCAGCGTCGGAGGTGGGGTAGGCGGCAATCAGCCCCAGCATTTT. Its protein is CSVGGGVGGNQPQHF. V and J are TRBV29-1 and TRBJ1-5; D not certain. The CDR3 totals 15 residues. The V gene lost 6 bases and the J gene lost 2 bases, with 17 bases spanning the gap. Germline values: CDR1 SQVTM, CDR2 ANQGSEA.

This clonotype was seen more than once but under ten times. The CDR3 here is CASRAGLLTDTQYF. The CDR3 DNA is TGTGCCAGCAGGGCGGGACTACTTACAGATACGCAGTATTTT. The J gene is TRBJ2-3, the V gene TRBV2; the match to TRBD2 covers 7 bases. CDR3 length equals 14 residues. Germline values: CDR1 SNHLY, CDR2 FYNNEI. V shed 6 bases and J 3 bases; nucleotides not matched to a gene: 6.

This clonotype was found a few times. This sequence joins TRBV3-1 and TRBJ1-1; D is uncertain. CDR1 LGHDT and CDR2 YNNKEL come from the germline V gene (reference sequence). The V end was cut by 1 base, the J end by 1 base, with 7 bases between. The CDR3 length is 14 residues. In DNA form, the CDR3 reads TGTGCCAGCAGCCAAGCACAGAGGAACACTGAAGCTTTCTTT. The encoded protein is CASSQAQRNTEAFF. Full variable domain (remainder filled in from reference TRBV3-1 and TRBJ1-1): DTAVSQTPKYLVTQMGNDKSIKCEQNLGHDTMYWYKQDSKKFLKIMFSYNNKELIINETVPNRFSPKSPDKAHLNLHINSLELGDSAVYFCASSQAQRNTEAFFGQGTRLTVV.

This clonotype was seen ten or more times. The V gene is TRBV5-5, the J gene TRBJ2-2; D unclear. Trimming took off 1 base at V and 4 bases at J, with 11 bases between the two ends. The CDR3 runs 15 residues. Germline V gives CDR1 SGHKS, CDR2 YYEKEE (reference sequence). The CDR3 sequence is CASSLSLAATGELFF. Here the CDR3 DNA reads TGTGCCAGCAGCTTGAGCCTGGCGGCCACCGGGGAGCTGTTTTTT. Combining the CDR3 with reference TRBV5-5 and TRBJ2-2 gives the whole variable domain DAGVTQSPTHLIKTRGQQVTLRCSPISGHKSVSWYQQVLGQGPQFIFQYYEKEERGRGNFPDRFSARQFPNYSSELNVNALLLGDSALYLCASSLSLAATGELFFGEGSRLTVL.

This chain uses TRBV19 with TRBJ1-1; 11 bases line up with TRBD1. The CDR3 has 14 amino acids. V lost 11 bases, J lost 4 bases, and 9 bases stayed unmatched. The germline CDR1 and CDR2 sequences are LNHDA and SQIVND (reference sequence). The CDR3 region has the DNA TGTGCCGCAGGGGACAGGGGGACTCCCACTGAAGCTTTCTTT. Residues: CAAGDRGTPTEAFF. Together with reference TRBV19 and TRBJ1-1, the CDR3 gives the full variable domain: DGGITQSPKYLFRKEGQNVTLSCEQNLNHDAMYWYRQDPGQGLRLIYYSQIVNDFQKGDIAEGYSVSREKKESFPLTVTSAQKNPTAFYLCAAGDRGTPTEAFFGQGTRLTVV.

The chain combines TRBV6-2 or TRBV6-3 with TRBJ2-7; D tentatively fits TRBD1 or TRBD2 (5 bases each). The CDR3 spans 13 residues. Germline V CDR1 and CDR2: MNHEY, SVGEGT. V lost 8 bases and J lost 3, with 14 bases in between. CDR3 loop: CASRGSGNYEQYF. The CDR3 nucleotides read TGTGCCAGCCGGGGCTCGGGGAACTACGAGCAGTACTTC.

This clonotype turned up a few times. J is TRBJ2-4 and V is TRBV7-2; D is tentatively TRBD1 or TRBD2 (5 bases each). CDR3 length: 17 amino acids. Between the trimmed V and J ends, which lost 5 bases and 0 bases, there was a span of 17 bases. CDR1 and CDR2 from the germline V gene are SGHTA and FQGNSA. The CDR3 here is CASSNRGAGLAKNIQYF. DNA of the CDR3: TGTGCCAGCAGCAACCGAGGGGCGGGCTTAGCCAAAAACATTCAGTACTTC.

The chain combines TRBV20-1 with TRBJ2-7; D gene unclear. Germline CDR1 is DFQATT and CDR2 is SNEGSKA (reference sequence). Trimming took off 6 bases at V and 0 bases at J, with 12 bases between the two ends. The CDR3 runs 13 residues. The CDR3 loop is CSAPRTYSYEQYF. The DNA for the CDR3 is TGCAGTGCCCCGCGGACGTACTCCTACGAGCAGTACTTC.

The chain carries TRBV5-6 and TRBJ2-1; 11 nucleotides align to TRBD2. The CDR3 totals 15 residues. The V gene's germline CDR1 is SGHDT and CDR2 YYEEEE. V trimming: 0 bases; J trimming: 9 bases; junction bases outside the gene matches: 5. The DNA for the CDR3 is TGTGCCAGCAGCTTGGAATTCCTAGCGGGGGGTGAGCAGTTCTTC. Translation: CASSLEFLAGGEQFF.

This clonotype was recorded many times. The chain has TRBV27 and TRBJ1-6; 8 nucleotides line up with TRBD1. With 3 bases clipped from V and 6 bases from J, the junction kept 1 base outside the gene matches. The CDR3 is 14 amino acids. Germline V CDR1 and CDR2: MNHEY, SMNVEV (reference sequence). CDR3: CASSLGQVNSPLHF. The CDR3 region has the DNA TGTGCCAGCAGTTTGGGACAGGTTAATTCACCCCTCCACTTT.